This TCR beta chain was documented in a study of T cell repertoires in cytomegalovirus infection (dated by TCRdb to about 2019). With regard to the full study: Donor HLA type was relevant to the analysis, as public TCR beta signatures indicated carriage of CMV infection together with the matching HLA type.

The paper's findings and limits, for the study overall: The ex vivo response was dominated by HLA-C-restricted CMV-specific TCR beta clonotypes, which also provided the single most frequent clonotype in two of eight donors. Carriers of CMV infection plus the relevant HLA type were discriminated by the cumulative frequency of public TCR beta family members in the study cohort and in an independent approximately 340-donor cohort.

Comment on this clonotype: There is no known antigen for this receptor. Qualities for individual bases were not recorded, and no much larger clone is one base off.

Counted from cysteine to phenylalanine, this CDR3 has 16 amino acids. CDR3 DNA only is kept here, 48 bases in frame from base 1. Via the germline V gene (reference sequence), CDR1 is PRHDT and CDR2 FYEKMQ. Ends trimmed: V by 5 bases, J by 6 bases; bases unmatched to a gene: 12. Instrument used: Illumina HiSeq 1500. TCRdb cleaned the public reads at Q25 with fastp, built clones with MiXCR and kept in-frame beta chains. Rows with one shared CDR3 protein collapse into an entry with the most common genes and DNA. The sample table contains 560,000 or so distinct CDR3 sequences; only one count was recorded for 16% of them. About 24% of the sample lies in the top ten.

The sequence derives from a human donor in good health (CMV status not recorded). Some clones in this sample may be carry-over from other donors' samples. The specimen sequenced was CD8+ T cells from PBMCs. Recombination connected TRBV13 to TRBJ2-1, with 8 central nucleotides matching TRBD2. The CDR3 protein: CASSPGAGLVANEQFF. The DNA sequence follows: TGTGCCAGCAGCCCAGGTGCGGGACTAGTGGCCAATGAGCAGTTCTTC.